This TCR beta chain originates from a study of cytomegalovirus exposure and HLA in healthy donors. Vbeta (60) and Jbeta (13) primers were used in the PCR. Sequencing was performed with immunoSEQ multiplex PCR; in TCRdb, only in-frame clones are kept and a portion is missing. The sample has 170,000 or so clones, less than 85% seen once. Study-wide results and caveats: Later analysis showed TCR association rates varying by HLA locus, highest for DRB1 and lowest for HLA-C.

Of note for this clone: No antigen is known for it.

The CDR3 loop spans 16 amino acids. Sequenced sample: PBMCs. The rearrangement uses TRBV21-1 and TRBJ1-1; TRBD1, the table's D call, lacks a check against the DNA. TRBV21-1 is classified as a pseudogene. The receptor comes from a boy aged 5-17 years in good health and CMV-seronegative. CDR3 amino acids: CAREENGGFMNTEAFF. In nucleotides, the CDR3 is TGTGCCAGAGAGGAAAATGGGGGCTTCATGAACACTGAAGCTTTCTTT.